This note documents a single T cell receptor beta chain sequence. The antigen is undetermined. This CDR3 contains 15 residues. J lost 8 bases, V lost 5 bases, and 8 bases had no gene match. Germline CDR1 and CDR2: SGHTA and FQGNSA. This sample was taken from a study of cytomegalovirus exposure and HLA in healthy donors. Notes on the study in general: Whilst most TCR sequences proved rare, a subset of public TCRs occurred across many donors. The listing of 150 or so TCR beta chains classed them as cytomegalovirus-associated. Specificity of a few CMV-associated chains for CMV antigens was verified in vitro.

Using immunoSEQ multiplex PCR, the repertoire was profiled, and TCRdb retains in-frame clones only, with some absent. The profile shows approximately 270,000 clones, roughly 89% of them singletons. J is TRBJ1-6 and V is TRBV7-2, with TRBD1 matching over 8 bases. Sequenced input: PBMCs. This TCR came from a young woman in good health and CMV-seronegative. The chain's CDR3 is CASSLGGQGYSPLHF. The CDR3 bases are TGTGCCAGCAGCCTAGGTGGACAGGGTTATTCACCCCTCCACTTT.